A single TCR beta chain is shown here with its context. These data originate in a study of T cell repertoires in ileal Crohn's disease. Patients were adults with ileal or ileocolonic Crohn's disease needing resection. The CDR3 runs 14 residues. Trimming removed 2 bases from V and 1 base from J, with 5 bases in between. Germline CDR1 SGHTA, CDR2 FQGTGA. TCRdb keeps only in-frame clones here, not all; method: immunoSEQ multiplex PCR. The sample contains approximately 13,000 clones, 70% to 80% of which appear only once. This chain connects TRBV7-3 to TRBJ2-2; D is unresolved. This TCR was recovered from an adult with Crohn's disease. The sequenced sample was ileal tissue. The CDR3 region is CASSLQRNTGELFF. The CDR3 nucleotides are TGTGCCAGCAGCTTACAGAGGAACACCGGGGAGCTGTTTTTT.